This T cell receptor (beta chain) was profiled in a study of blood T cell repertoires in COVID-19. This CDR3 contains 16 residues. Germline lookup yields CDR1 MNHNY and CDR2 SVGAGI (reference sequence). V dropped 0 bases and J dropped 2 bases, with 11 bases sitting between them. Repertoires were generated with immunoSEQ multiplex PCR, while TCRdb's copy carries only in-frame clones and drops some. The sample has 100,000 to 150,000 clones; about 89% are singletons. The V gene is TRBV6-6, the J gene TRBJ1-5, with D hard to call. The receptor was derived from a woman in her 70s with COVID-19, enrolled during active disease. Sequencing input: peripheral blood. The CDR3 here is CASSYSRVGRNQPQHF. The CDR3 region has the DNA TGTGCCAGCAGTTACTCGCGGGTAGGGCGCAATCAGCCCCAGCATTTT.